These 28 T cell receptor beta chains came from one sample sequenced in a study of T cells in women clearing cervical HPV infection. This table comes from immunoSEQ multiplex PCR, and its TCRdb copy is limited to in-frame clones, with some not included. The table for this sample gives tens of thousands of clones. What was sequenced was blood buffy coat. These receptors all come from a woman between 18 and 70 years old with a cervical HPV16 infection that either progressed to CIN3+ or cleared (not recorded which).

The CDR3 sequence: CASSVGTGRGTDTAFF. The part of the CDR3 DNA that was read is TGTGCCAGCAGTGTGGGGACAGGGAGAGGTACAGATACG. The genes are TRBV2 and TRBJ1-1; 9 bases align to TRBD1. The observed sequence ends 3 residues before the CDR3 terminus, with the missing tail filled in from the germline J gene. The CDR3 extends over 16 amino acids. The germline V gene has CDR1 SNHLY and CDR2 FYNNEI.

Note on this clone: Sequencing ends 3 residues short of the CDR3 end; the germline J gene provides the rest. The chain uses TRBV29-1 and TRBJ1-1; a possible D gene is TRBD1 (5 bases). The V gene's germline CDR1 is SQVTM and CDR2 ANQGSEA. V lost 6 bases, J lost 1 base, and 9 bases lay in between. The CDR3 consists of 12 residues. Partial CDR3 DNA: TGCAGCGTCTACGACAGGAACACTGAA. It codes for CSVYDRNTE. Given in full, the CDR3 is CSVYDRNTEAFF. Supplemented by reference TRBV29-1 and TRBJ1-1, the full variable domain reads SAVISQKPSRDICQRGTSLTIQCQVDSQVTMMFWYRQQPGQSLTLIATANQGSEATYESGFVIDKFPISRPNLTFSTLTVSNMSPEDSSIYLCSVYDRNTEAFFGQGTRLTVV.

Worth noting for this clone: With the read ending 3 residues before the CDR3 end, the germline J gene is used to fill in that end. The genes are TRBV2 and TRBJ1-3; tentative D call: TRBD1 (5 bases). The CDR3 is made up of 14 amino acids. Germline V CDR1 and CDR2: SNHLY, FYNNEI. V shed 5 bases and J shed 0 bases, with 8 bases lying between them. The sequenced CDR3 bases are TGTGCCAGCAGTAGGGGCAGCTCTGGAAACACC. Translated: CASSRGSSGNT. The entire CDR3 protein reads CASSRGSSGNTIYF.

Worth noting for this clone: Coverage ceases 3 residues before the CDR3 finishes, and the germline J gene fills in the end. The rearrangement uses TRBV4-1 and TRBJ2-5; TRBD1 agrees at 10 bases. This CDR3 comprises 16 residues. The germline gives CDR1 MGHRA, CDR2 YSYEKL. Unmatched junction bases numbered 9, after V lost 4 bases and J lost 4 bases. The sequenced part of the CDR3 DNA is TGCGCCAGCAGCCGTGGACAGGGGGGCGGTTTAGAGACC. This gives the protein CASSRGQGGGLET. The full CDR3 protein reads CASSRGQGGGLETQYF.

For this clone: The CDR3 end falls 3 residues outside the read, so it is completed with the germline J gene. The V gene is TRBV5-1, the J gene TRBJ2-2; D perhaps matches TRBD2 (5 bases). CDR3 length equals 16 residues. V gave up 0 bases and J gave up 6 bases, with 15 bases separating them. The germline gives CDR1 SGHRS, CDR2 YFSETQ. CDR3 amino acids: CASSLGLAGAPGELFF. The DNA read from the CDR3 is TGCGCCAGCAGCTTGGGCCTGGCGGGCGCCCCCGGGGAG.

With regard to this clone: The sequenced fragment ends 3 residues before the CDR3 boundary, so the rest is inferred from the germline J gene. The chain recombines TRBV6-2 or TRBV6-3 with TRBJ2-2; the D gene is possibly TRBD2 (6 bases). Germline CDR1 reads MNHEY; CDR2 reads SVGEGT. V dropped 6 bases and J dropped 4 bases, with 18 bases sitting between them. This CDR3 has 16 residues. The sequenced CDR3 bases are TGTGCCAGCAGCCAGGGACTCCCTGGCGCCACCGGGGAG. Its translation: CASSQGLPGATGE. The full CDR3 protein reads CASSQGLPGATGELFF.

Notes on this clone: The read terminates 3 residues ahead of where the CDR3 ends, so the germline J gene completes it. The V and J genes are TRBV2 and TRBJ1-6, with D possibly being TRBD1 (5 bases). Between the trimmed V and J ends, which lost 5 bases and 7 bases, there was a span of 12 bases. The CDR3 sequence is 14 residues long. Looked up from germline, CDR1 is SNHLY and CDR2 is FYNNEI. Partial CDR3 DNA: TGTGCCAGCAGTCTACAGGACATGAATTCACCC. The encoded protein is CASSLQDMNSP. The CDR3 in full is CASSLQDMNSPLHF.

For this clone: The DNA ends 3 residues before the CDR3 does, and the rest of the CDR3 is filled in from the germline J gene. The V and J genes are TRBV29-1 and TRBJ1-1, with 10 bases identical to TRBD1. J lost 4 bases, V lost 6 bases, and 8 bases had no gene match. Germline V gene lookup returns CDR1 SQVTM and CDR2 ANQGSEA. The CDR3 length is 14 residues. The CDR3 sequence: CSVRQGAVGTEAFF. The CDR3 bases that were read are TGCAGCGTCAGACAGGGGGCTGTGGGCACTGAA.

CDR3 in amino acids: CASSLGASNQPQYF. The CDR3 DNA, read in part, is TGTGCCAGCAGCCTGGGGGCTAGCAATCAGCCG. V and J are TRBV6-2 or TRBV6-3 and TRBJ2-3; D is possibly TRBD1 (6 bases). The sequence runs out 3 residues before the end of the CDR3; the remainder is reconstructed from the germline J gene. This CDR3 has 14 amino acids. From germline, CDR1 is MNHEY and CDR2 SVGEGT.

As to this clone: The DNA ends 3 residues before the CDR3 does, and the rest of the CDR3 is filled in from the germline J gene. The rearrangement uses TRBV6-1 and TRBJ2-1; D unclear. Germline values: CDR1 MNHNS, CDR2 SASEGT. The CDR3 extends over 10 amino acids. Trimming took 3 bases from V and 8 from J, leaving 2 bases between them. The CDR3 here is CASSDYEQFF. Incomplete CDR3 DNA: TGTGCCAGCAGTGACTATGAG.

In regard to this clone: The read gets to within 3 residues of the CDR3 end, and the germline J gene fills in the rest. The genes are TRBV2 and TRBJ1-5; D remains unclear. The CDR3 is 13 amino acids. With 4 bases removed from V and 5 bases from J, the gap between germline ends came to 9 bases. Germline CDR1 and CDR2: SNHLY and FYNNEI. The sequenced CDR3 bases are TGTGCCAGCAGTGCGCAGGCCTATCAGCCC. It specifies CASSAQAYQP. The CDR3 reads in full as CASSAQAYQPQHF.

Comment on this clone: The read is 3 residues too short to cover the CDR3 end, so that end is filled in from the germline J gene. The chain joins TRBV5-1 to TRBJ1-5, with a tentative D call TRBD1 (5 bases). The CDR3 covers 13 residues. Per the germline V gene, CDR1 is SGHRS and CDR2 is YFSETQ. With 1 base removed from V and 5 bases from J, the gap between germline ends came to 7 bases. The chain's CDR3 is CASSLWGDQPQHF. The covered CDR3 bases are TGCGCCAGCAGCTTGTGGGGGGATCAGCCC. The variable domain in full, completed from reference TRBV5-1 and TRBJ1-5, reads KAGVTQTPRYLIKTRGQQVTLSCSPISGHRSVSWYQQTPGQGLQFLFEYFSETQRNKGNFPGRFSGRQFSNSRSEMNVSTLELGDSALYLCASSLWGDQPQHFGDGTRLSIL.

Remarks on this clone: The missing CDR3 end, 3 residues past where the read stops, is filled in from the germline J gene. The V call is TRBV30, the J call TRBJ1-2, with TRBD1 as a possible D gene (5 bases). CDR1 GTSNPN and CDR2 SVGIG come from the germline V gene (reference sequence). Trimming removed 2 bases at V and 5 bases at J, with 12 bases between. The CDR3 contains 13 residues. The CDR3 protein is CAWSPGKGYGYTF. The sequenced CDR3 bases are TGTGCCTGGAGTCCAGGGAAGGGTTATGGC.

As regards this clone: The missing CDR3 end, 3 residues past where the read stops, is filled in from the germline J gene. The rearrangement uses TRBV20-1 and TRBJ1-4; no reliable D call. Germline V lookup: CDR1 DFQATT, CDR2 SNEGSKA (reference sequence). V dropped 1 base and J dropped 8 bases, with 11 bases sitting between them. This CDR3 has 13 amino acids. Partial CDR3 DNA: TGCAGTGCTAGAGTTACGGGTGAGGAAAAA. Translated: CSARVTGEEK. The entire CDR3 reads CSARVTGEEKLFF.

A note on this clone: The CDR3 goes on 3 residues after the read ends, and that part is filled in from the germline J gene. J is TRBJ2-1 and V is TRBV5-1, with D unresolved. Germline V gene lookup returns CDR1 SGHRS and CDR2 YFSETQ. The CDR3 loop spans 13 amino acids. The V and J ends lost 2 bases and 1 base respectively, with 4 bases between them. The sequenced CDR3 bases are TGCGCCAGCAGCTTCGGTTCCTACAATGAG. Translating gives CASSFGSYNE. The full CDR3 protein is CASSFGSYNEQFF. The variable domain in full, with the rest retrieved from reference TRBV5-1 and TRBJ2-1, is KAGVTQTPRYLIKTRGQQVTLSCSPISGHRSVSWYQQTPGQGLQFLFEYFSETQRNKGNFPGRFSGRQFSNSRSEMNVSTLELGDSALYLCASSFGSYNEQFFGPGTRLTVL.

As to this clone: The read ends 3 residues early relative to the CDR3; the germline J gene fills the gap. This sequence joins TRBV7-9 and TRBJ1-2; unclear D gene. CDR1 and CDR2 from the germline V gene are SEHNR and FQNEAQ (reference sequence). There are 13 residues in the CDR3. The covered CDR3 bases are TGTGCCAGCAGCTTAGATTGGAGGAGCGAC. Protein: CASSLDWRSD. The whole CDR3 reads CASSLDWRSDYTF.

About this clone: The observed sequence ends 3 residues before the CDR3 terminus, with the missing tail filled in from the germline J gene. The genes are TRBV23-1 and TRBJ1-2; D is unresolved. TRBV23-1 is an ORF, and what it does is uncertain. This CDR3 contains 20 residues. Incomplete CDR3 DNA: TGCGCCAGCAGTCAATCGAGGCTGTGGGAGGGCGAGCGGGTATGTGGCGAC. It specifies CASSQSRLWEGERVCGD. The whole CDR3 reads CASSQSRLWEGERVCGDYTF.

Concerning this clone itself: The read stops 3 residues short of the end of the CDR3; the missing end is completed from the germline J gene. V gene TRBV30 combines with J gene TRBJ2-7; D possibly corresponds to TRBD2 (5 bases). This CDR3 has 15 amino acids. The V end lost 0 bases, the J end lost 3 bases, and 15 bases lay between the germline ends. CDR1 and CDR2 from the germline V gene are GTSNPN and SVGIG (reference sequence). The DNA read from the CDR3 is TGTGCCTGGAGTGTAGGGTTGGACTCGAGCTACGAG. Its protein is CAWSVGLDSSYE. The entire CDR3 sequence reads CAWSVGLDSSYEQYF. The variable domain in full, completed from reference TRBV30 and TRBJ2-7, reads SQTIHQWPATLVQPVGSPLSLECTVEGTSNPNLYWYRQAAGRGLQLLFYSVGIGQISSEVPQNLSASRPQDRQFILSSKKLLLSDSGFYLCAWSVGLDSSYEQYFGPGTRLTVT.

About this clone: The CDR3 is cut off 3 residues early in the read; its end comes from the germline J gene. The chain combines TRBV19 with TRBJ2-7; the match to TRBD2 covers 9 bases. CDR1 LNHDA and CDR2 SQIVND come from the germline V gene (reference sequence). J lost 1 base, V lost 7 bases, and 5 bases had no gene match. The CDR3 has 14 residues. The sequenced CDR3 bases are TGTGCCAGTATCATCCTAGCGGGGTCCTACGAG. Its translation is CASIILAGSYE. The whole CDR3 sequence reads CASIILAGSYEQYF.

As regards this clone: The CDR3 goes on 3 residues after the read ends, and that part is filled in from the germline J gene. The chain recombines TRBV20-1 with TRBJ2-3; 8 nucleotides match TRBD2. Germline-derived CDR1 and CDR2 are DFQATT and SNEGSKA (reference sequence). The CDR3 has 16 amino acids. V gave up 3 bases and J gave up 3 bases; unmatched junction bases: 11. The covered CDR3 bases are TGCAGTGCTAGCCCCTGGGAAGCGGGAGTGACAGATACG. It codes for CSASPWEAGVTDT. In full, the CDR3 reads CSASPWEAGVTDTQYF.

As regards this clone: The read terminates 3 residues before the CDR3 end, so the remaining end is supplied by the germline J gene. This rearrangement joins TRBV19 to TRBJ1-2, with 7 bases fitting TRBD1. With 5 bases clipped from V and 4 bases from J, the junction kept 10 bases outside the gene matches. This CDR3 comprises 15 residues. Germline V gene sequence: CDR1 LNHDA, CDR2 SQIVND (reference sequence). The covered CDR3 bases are TGTGCCAGTAGTGGAACAGGGGACCCTCTCTATGGC. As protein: CASSGTGDPLYG. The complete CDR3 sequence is CASSGTGDPLYGYTF. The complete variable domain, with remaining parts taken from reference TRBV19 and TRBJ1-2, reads DGGITQSPKYLFRKEGQNVTLSCEQNLNHDAMYWYRQDPGQGLRLIYYSQIVNDFQKGDIAEGYSVSREKKESFPLTVTSAQKNPTAFYLCASSGTGDPLYGYTFGSGTRLTVV.

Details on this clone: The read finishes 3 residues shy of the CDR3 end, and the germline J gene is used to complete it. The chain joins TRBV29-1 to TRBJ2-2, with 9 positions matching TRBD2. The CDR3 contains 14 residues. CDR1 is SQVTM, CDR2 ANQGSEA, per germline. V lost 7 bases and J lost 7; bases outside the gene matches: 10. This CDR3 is CSAGAGGDIGELFF. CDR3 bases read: TGCAGCGCTGGGGCGGGGGGGGACATCGGGGAG.

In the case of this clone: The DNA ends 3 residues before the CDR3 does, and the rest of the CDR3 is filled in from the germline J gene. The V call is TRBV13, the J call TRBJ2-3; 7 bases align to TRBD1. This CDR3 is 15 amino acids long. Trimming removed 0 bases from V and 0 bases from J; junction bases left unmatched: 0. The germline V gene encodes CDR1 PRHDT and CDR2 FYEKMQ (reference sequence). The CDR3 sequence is CASSLGQGSTDTQYF. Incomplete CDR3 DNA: TGTGCCAGCAGCTTAGGACAGGGGAGCACAGATACG.

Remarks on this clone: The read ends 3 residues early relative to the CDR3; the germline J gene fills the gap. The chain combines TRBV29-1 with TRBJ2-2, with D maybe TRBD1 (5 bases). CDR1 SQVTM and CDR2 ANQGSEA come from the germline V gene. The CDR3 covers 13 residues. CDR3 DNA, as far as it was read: TGCAGCGTATTTGACTCTGGGGCCAACGTG. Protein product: CSVFDSGANV. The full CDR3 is CSVFDSGANVLFF.

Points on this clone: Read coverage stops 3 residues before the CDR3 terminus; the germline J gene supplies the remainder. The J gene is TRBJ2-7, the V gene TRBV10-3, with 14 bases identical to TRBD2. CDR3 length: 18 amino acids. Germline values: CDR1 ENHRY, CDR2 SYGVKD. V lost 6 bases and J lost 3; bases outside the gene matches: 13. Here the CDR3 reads CAISPGLAGVFGFYEQYF. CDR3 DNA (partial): TGTGCCATCAGCCCGGGACTAGCGGGAGTGTTTGGTTTCTACGAG.

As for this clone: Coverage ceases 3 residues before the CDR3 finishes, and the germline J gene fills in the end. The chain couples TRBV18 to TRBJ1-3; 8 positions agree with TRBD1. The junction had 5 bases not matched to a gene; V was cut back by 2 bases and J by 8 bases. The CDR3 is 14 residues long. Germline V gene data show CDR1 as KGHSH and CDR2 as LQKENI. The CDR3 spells CASSPRTGRDTIYF. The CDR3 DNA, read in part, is TGTGCCAGCTCACCAAGGACAGGGAGGGACACC. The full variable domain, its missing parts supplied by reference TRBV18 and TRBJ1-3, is NAGVMQNPRHLVRRRGQEARLRCSPMKGHSHVYWYRQLPEEGLKFMVYLQKENIIDESGMPKERFSAEFPKEGPSILRIQQVVRGDSAAYFCASSPRTGRDTIYFGEGSWLTVV.

The CDR3 here is CAWSVQLQGGGYTF. The sequenced part of the CDR3 DNA is TGTGCCTGGAGTGTGCAACTACAGGGTGGAGGC. The chain employs TRBV30 and TRBJ1-2, with D possibly being TRBD1 (6 bases). The read is 3 residues too short to cover the CDR3 end, so that end is filled in from the germline J gene. The CDR3 has 14 amino acids. Germline CDR1 GTSNPN, CDR2 SVGIG (reference sequence).

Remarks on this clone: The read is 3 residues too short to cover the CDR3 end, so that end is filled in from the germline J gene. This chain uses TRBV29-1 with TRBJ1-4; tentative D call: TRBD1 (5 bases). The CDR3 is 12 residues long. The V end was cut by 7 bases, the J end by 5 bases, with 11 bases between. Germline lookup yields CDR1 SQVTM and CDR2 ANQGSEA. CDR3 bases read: TGCAGCGCCTGGGCAGGGAATGAAAAA. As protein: CSAWAGNEK. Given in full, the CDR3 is CSAWAGNEKLFF. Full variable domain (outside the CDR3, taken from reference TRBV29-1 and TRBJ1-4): SAVISQKPSRDICQRGTSLTIQCQVDSQVTMMFWYRQQPGQSLTLIATANQGSEATYESGFVIDKFPISRPNLTFSTLTVSNMSPEDSSIYLCSAWAGNEKLFFGSGTQLSVL.